This entry is about one TCR beta chain. The antigen remains undetermined. These data are taken from a study of cytomegalovirus exposure and HLA in healthy donors. The overall study: Researchers found that 81% of over 350 genotyped donors fell within the Caucasian-associated ancestry cluster.

In the PCR, 60 Vbeta and 13 Jbeta primers were used. Original handling: In a later analysis, some 10 million of 75 million to 85 million unique beta chains occurred in at least two donors. Data came from immunoSEQ multiplex PCR; TCRdb stores just in-frame clones and leaves some out. V, J and clone size were drawn from that table, and D and trimming were deduced from the DNA. The sample lists about 78,000 clones; 72% were seen once. Whole-study results and caveats: A previous analysis found most TCR beta V segments productive roughly 90% or roughly 30% of the time.

CDR3 length equals 15 residues. Germline lookup yields CDR1 SGHTA and CDR2 FQGNSA. The ends were cut back, 5 bases at V and 3 bases at J, with 14 bases in the middle. This sequence was found in a woman aged 40 to 49 in good health and CMV-seropositive. Sequenced: PBMCs. The genes are TRBV7-2 and TRBJ2-1; D perhaps matches TRBD1 (5 bases). The CDR3, as DNA: TGTGCCAGCAGCCCTAGGGGAACATTCTACAATGAGCAGTTCTTC. This translates into CASSPRGTFYNEQFF. Filled out from reference TRBV7-2 and TRBJ2-1, the complete variable domain reads GAGVSQSPSNKVTEKGKDVELRCDPISGHTALYWYRQSLGQGLEFLIYFQGNSAPDKSGLPSDRFSAERTGGSVSTLTIQRTQQEDSAVYLCASSPRGTFYNEQFFGPGTRLTVL.